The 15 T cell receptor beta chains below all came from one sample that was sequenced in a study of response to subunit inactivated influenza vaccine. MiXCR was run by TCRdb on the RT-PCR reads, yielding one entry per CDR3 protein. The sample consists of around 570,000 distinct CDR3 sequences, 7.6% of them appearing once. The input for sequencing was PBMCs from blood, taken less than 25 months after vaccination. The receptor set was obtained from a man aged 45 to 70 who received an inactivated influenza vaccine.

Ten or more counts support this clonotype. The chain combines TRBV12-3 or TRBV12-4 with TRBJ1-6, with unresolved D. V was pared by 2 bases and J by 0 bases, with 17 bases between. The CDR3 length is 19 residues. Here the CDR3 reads CASSLSRQLQSSYNSPLHF. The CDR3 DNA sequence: TGTGCCAGCAGTTTAAGTCGGCAGCTTCAGAGCTCCTATAATTCACCCCTCCACTTT.

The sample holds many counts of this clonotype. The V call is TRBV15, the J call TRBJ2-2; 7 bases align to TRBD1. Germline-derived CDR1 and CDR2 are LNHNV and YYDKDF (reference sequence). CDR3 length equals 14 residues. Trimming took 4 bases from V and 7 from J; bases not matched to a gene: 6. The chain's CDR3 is CATSIDRADGELFF. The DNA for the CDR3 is TGTGCCACCAGCATAGACAGGGCGGACGGGGAGCTGTTTTTT.

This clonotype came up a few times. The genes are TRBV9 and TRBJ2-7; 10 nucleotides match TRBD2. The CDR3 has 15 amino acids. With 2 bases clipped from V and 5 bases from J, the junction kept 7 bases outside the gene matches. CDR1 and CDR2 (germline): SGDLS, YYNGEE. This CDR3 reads CASSVAGTSVHEQYF. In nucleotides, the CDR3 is TGTGCCAGCAGCGTCGCCGGGACTAGCGTCCACGAGCAGTACTTC. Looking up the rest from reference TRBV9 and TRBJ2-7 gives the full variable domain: DSGVTQTPKHLITATGQRVTLRCSPRSGDLSVYWYQQSLDQGLQFLIQYYNGEERAKGNILERFSAQQFPDLHSELNLSSLELGDSALYFCASSVAGTSVHEQYFGPGTRLTVT.

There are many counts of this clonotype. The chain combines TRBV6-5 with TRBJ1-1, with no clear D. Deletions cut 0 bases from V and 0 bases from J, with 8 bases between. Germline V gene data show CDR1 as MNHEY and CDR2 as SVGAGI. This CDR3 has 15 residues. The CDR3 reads CASSYSMVVNTEAFF. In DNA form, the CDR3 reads TGTGCCAGCAGTTACTCGATGGTTGTGAACACTGAAGCTTTCTTT.

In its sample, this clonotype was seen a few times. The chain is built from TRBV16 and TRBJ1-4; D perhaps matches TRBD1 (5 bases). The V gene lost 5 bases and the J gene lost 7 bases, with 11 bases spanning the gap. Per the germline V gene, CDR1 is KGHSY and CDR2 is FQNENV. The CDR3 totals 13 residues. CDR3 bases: TGTGCCAGCAGCGGGGCGCGGGCTGAAAAACTGTTTTTT. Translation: CASSGARAEKLFF.

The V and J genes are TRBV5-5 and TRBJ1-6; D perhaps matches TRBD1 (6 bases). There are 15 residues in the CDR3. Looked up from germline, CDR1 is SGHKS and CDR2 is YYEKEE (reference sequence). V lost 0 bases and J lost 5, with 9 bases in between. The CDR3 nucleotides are TGTGCCAGCAGCTTGGTACAGGGAAATAATTCACCCCTCCACTTT. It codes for CASSLVQGNNSPLHF.

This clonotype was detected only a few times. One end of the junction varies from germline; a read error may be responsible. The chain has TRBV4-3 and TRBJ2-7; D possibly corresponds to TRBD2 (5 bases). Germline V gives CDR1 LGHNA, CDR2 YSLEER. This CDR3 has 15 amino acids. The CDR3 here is CASSQDMLSSAAEFF. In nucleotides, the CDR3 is TGCGCCAGCAGCCAAGACATGCTGAGTTCGGCAGCGGAATTCTTC.

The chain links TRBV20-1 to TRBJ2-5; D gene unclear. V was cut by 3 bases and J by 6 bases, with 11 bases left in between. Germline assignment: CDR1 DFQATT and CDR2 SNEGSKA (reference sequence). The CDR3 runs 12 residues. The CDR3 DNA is TGCAGTGCTAGTGGCGGCCTTCAGACCCAGTACTTC. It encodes CSASGGLQTQYF.

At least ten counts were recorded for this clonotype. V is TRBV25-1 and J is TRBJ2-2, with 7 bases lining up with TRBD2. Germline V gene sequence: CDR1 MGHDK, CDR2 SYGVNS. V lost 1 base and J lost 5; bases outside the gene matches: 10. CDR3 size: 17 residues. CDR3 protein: CASSESTGLVGTGELFF. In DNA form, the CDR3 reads TGTGCCAGCAGTGAATCTACCGGACTAGTTGGGACCGGGGAGCTGTTTTTT.

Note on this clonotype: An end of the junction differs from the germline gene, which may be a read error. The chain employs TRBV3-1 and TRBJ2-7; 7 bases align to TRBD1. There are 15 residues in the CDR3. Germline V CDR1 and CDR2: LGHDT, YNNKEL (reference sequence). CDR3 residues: CACSHGGTATYEQYF. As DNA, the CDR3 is TGTGCCTGCAGCCATGGTGGGACAGCGACCTACGAGCAGTACTTC.

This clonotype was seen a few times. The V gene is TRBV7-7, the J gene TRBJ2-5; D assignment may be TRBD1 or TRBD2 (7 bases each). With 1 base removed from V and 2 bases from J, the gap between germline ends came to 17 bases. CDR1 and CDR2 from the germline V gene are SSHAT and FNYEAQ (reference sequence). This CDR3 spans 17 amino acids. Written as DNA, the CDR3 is TGTGCCAGCAGCTTAGGTCGACAGGGAGGGATGCAAGAGACCCAGTACTTC. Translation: CASSLGRQGGMQETQYF.

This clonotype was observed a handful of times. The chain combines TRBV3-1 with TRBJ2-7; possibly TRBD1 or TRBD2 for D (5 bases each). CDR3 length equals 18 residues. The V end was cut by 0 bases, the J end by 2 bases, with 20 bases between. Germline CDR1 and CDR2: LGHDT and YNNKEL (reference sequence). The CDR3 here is CASSQDLGYWDRTYEQYF. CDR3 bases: TGTGCCAGCAGCCAAGATCTGGGCTATTGGGACCGAACCTACGAGCAGTACTTC.

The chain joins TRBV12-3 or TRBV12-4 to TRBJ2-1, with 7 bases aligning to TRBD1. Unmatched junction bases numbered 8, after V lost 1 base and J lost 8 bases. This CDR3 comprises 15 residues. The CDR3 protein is CASSLGTGLYDEQFF. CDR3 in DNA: TGTGCCAGCAGTTTAGGGACAGGACTTTACGATGAGCAGTTCTTC.

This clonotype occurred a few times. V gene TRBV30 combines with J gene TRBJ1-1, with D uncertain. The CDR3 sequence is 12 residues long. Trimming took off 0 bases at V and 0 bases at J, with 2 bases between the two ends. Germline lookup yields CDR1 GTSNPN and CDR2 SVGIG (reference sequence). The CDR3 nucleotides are TGTGCCTGGAGTGTTTTGAACACTGAAGCTTTCTTT. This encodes CAWSVLNTEAFF.

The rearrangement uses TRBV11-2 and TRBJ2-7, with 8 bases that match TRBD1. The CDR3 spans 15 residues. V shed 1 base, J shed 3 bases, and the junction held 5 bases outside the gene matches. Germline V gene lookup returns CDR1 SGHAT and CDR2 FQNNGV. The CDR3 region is CASSLGGQDFYEQYF. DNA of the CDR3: TGTGCCAGCAGCTTAGGGGGACAGGACTTCTACGAGCAGTACTTC.